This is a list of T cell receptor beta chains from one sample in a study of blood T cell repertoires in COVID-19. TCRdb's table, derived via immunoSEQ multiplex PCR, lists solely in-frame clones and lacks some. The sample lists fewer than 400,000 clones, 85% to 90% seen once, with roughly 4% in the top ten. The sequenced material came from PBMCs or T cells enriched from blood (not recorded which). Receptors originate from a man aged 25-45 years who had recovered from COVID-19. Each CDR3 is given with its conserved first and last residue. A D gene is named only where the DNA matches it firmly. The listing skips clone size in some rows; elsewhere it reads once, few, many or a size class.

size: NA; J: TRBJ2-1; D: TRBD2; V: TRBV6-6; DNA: TGTGCCAGCAGGGCTCGACTAGCGGGAGGTGGGGAGGAGCAGTTCTTC; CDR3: CASRARLAGGGEEQFF
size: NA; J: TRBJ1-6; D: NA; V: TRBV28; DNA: TGTGCCAGCAGTTCTGCGGATAGAGATAATTCACCCCTCCACTTT; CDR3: CASSSADRDNSPLHF
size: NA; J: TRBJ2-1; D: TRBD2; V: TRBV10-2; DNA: TGCGCCAGCATAGGTAGCGGGGTCCACAATGAGCAGTTCTTC; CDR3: CASIGSGVHNEQFF
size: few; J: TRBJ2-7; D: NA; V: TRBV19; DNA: TGTGCCAGTAGTCGGAGGGAGGTCAACGAGCAGTACTTC; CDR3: CASSRREVNEQYF
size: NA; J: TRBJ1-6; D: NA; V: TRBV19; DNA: TGTGCCAGTAGTATTACTCTGCATATCAACTCCTATAATTCACCCCTCCACTTT; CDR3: CASSITLHINSYNSPLHF
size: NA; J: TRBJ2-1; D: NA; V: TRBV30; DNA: TGTGCCTGGAGTGCTCAGGGGAACTCCTACAATGAGCAGTTCTTC; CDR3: CAWSAQGNSYNEQFF
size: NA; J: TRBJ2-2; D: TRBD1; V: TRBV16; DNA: TGTGCCAGCAGCCAACGGGTGGGACAGGCGAACACCGGGGAGCTGTTTTTT; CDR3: CASSQRVGQANTGELFF
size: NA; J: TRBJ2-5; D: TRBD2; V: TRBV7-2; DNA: TGTGCCAGCAGCTTAGCGGGACTAGGCGAGACCCAGTACTTC; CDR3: CASSLAGLGETQYF
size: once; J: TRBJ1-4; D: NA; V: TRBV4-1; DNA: TGCGCCAGCCACCGGGGGGAAGATGAAAAACTGTTTTTT; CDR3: CASHRGEDEKLFF
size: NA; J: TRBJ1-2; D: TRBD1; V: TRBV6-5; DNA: TGTGCCAGCACCCCGACAGGGGGTTATTATGGCTACACCTTC; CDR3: CASTPTGGYYGYTF
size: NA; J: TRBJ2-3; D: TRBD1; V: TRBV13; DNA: TGTGCCAGCAGCCCTCGACAGGGTGGCGACACAGATACGCAGTATTTT; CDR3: CASSPRQGGDTDTQYF
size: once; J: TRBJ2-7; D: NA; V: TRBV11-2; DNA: TGTGCCAGCAGCCTAGGTACCGGGAGCTCCTACGAGCAGTACTTC; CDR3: CASSLGTGSSYEQYF
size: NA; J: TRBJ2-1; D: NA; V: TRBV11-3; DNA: TGTGCCAGCAGCCTAGGGGGGCTTGGTGGAAATGAGCAGTTCTTC; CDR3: CASSLGGLGGNEQFF
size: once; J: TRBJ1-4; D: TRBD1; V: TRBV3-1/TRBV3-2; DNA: TGTGCCAGCAGCCACAGGACAGGTGAAAAACTGTTTTTT; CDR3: CASSHRTGEKLFF
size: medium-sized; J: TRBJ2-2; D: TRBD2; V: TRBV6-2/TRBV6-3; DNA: TGTGCCAGCAGCCTTAGCGGGGGATCCACCGGGGAGCTGTTTTTT; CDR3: CASSLSGGSTGELFF
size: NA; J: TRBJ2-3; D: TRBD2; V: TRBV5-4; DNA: TGTGCCAGCGAGGCGAGAGCGGGGTCTAGCACAGATACGCAGTATTTT; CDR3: CASEARAGSSTDTQYF
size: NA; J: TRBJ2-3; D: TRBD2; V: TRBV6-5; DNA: TGTGCCAGCAGGATGGGACTAGAAACAGATACGCAGTATTTT; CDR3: CASRMGLETDTQYF
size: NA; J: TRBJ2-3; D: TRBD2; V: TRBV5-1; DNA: TGCGCCAGCAGGTACCTAGCGGGGGCTGCAGATACGCAGTATTTT; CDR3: CASRYLAGAADTQYF
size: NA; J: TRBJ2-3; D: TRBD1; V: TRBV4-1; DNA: TGCGCCAGCAGCCAACCCGGGACAGGCAGGGATACGCAGTATTTT; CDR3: CASSQPGTGRDTQYF
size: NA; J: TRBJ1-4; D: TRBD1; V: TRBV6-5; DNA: TGTGCCAGCAGTTACGACAGGGGGAGGGAAAAACTGTTTTTT; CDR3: CASSYDRGREKLFF
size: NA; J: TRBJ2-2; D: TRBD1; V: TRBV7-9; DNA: TGTGCCAGCAGCTTAGTAGGACAGGGGCCCGGGGAGCTGTTTTTT; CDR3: CASSLVGQGPGELFF
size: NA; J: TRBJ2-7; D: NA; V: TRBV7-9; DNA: TGTGCCAGCAGCTTAGTTAGCACCTACGAGCAGTACTTC; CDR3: CASSLVSTYEQYF
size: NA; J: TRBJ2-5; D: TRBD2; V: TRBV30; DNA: TGTGCCTGGAGTACCCTAGCGGGGGGCAAAGAGACCCAGTACTTC; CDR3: CAWSTLAGGKETQYF
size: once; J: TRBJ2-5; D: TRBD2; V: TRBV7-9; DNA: TGTGCCAGCAGCTTAGCAGCGGGGAGCGAGACCCAGTACTTC; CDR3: CASSLAAGSETQYF
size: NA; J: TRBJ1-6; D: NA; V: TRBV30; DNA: TGTGCCTGGAGTGACTTAAGTAGCTCCTATAATTCACCCCTCCACTTT; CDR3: CAWSDLSSSYNSPLHF
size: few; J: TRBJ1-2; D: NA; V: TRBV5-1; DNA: TGCGCCAGCAGCTTGACAGGGTACGGCTATGGCTACACCTTC; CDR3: CASSLTGYGYGYTF
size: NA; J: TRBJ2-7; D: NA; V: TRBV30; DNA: TGTGCCTGGAGTAGTCTACTGTTAATGAGCGAGCAGTACTTC; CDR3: CAWSSLLLMSEQYF
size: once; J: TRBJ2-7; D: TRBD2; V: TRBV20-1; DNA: TGCAGTGCCAGTAGCGGGGCGCCCTACGAGCAGTACTTC; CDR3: CSASSGAPYEQYF
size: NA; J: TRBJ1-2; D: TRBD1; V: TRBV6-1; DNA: TGTGCCAGCAGTGAATTTACAGGGGAGAGTGGCTACACCTTC; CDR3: CASSEFTGESGYTF
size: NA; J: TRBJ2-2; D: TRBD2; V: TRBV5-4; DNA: TGTGCCATAGGGGGACTAGTAAACACCGGGGAGCTGTTTTTT; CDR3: CAIGGLVNTGELFF
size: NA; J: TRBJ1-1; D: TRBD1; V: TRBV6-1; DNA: TGTGCCAGCAGTGTATTGTCGGGACAGGGGGAGAACACTGAAGCTTTCTTT; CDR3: CASSVLSGQGENTEAFF
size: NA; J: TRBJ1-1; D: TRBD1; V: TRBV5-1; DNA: TGCGCCAGCAGCTGGGACAGGAACACTGAAGCTTTCTTT; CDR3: CASSWDRNTEAFF
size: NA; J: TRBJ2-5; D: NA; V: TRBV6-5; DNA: TGTGCCAGCATGACCCCTGGCGCGCGGGTGGAGACCCAGTACTTC; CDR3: CASMTPGARVETQYF
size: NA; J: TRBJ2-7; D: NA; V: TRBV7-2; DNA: TGTGCCAGCAGCTCCAGGGTAGCCCTAGTGGAGCAGTACTTC; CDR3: CASSSRVALVEQYF
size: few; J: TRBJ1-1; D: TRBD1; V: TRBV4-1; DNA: TGCGCCAGCAGTCGAAGCCGAGGGGGCGCTGGGGACACTGAAGCTTTCTTT; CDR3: CASSRSRGGAGDTEAFF
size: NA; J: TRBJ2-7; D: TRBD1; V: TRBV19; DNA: TGTGCCAGTAAACCGGGACAGGAGTACTACGAGCAGTACTTC; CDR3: CASKPGQEYYEQYF
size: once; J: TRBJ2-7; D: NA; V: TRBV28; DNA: TGTGCCAGCAAGGACGGGGACACCTACGAGCAGTACTTC; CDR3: CASKDGDTYEQYF
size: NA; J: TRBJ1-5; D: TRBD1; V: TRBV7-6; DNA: TGTGCCAGCAGCTTAGGAGTGGCCAGGGGGATCAATCAGCCCCAGCATTTT; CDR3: CASSLGVARGINQPQHF
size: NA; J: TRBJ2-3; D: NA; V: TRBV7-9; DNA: TGTGCCAGCAGCCCACGCGGGGAGGGCACAGATACGCAGTATTTT; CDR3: CASSPRGEGTDTQYF
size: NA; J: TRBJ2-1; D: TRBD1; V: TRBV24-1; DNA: TGTGCCACCAGTGACTCCCCGGGACAGGGGAATCCTAATGAGCAGTTCTTC; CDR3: CATSDSPGQGNPNEQFF
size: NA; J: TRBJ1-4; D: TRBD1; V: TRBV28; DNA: TGTGCCAGCAGTTCCTTGGACAGGGCTAATGAAAAACTGTTTTTT; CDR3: CASSSLDRANEKLFF
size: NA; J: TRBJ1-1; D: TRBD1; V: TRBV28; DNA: TGTGCCAGCAGTAGCCCCGGGACAGGGGGTAACACTGAAGCTTTCTTT; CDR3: CASSSPGTGGNTEAFF
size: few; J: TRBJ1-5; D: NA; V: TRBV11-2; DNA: TGTGCCAGCAGCTTAGGGGGGCTGGATCAGCCCCAGCATTTT; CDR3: CASSLGGLDQPQHF
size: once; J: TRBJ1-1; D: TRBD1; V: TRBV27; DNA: TGTGCCAGCACCCGACAGGGGGCTAGGTTCACTGAAGCTTTCTTT; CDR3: CASTRQGARFTEAFF
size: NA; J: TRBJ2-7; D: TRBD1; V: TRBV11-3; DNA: TGTGCCAGCAGCTTAAACAGGGGGAATCTCAAGTACGAGCAGTACTTC; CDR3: CASSLNRGNLKYEQYF
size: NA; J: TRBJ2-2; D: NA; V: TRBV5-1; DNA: TGCGCCAGCAGCATTCACTATACCAACACCGGGGAGCTGTTTTTT; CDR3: CASSIHYTNTGELFF
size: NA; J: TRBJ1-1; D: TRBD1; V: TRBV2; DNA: TGTGCCAGCAGCACACAGGGGTTGAACACTGAAGCTTTCTTT; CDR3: CASSTQGLNTEAFF
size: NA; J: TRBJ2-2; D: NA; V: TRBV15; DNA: TGTGCCACCAGCAGCTTCAGAACCGGGGAGCTGTTTTTT; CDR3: CATSSFRTGELFF
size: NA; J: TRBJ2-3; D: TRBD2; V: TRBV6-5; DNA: TGTGCCAGCAGCGGACTAGCGGGTCGGGGTACGCAGTATTTT; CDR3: CASSGLAGRGTQYF
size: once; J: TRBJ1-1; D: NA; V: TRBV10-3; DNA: TGTGCCATCAGTGAGAGGGGCAGTATGAACACTGAAGCTTTCTTT; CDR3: CAISERGSMNTEAFF
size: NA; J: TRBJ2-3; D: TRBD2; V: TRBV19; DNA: TGTGCCAGTAGTATCTCTAGCGGGGACACAGATACGCAGTATTTT; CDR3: CASSISSGDTDTQYF
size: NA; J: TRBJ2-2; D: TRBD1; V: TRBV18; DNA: TGTGCCAGCTCACCATTAAGAAGCAGGGGGTACACCGGGGAGCTGTTTTTT; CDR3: CASSPLRSRGYTGELFF
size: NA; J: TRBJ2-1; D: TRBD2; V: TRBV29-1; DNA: TGCAGCGGCCGGCCCCTAGGCGGGAGGGCCAAGGTTAATGAGCAGTTCTTC; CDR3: CSGRPLGGRAKVNEQFF
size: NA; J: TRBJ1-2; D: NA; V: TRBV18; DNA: TGTGCCAGCCGAGATACGGGAATCTATGGCTACACCTTC; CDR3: CASRDTGIYGYTF
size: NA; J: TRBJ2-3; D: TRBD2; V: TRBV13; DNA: TGTGCCAGCAGGCACCAGCGGGGGACCACAGATACGCAGTATTTT; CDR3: CASRHQRGTTDTQYF
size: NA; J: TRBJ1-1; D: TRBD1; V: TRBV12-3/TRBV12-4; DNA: TGTGCCAGCAGTCCGACAGGGGTCGCTTTCTTT; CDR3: CASSPTGVAFF
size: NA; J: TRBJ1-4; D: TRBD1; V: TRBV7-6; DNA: TGTGCCAGCAGCTCGGAACAGGGGTGGATGGAAAAACTGTTTTTT; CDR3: CASSSEQGWMEKLFF
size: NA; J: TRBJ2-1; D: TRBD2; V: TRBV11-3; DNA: TGTGCCAGCAGCGGTGGGACTAGCGGGAGTTCCTACAATGAGCAGTTCTTC; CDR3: CASSGGTSGSSYNEQFF